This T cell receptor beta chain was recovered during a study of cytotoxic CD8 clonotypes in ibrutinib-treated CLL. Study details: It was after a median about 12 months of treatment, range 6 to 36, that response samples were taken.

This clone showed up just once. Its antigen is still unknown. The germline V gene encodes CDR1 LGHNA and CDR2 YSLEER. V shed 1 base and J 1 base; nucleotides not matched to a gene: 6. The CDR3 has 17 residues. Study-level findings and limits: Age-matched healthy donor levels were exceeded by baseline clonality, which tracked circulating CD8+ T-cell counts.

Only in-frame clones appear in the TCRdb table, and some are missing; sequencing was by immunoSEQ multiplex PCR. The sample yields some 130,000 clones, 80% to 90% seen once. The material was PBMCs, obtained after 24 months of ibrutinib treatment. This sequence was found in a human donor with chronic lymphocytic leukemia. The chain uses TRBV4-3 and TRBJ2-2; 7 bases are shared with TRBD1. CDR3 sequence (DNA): TGCGCCAGCAGCCAAGCCGTCAGGGGGAGGAACACCGGGGAGCTGTTTTTT. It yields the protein CASSQAVRGRNTGELFF.